The 12 T cell receptor beta chains presented below share a single source sample, sequenced in a study of neoadjuvant nivolumab and ipilimumab in lung cancer. Sequencing was performed with immunoSEQ multiplex PCR; in TCRdb, only in-frame clones are kept and a portion is missing. The data show under 5,000 clones, approximately 80% seen once. Source: peripheral blood, taken after neoadjuvant nivolumab, alone or with ipilimumab, at or shortly before surgery. These receptors originate from an adult with non-small cell lung cancer.

This clone came up once. The V gene is TRBV5-1, the J gene TRBJ1-6, with no clear D. Trimming left V 3 bases short and J 5 bases short, with 9 bases between. Germline values: CDR1 SGHRS, CDR2 YFSETQ. CDR3 length: 14 amino acids. DNA for the CDR3: TGCGCCAGCAGCTCGTCAGTAAATAATTCACCCCTCCACTTT. Translated, it gives CASSSSVNNSPLHF.

This rearrangement joins TRBV18 to TRBJ2-5; 14 bases agree with TRBD2. Looked up from germline, CDR1 is KGHSH and CDR2 is LQKENI. This CDR3 contains 15 residues. V lost 5 bases, J lost 1 base, and 0 bases stayed unmatched. CDR3 nucleotides: TGTGCCAGCTCAGGGACTAGCGGGGGCCAAGAGACCCAGTACTTC. Translated, it gives CASSGTSGGQETQYF.

This clone occurred a few times. V and J are TRBV9 and TRBJ1-1, with 7 bases lining up with TRBD1. The V gene end was trimmed by 3 bases and the J gene end by 0 bases; junction bases not matched to a gene: 2. This CDR3 is 14 amino acids long. Per germline, CDR1 SGDLS and CDR2 YYNGEE. The CDR3 region has the DNA TGTGCCAGCAGCGCACAGGGGATGAACACTGAAGCTTTCTTT. It specifies CASSAQGMNTEAFF.

The chain is built from TRBV7-8 and TRBJ1-5; D not certain. Deletions cut 5 bases from V and 3 bases from J, with 8 bases between. Germline V gene data show CDR1 as SGHVS and CDR2 as FQNEAQ. The CDR3 contains 13 residues. CDR3 DNA sequence: TGTGCCAGCAGCCCTCAGTCCAATCAGCCCCAGCATTTT. Amino acid sequence: CASSPQSNQPQHF.

The chain couples TRBV19 to TRBJ1-5; D uncertain. The germline V gene encodes CDR1 LNHDA and CDR2 SQIVND (reference sequence). The CDR3 totals 14 residues. The germline V and J ends were trimmed by 0 bases and 10 bases, with 13 bases remaining between them. As DNA, the CDR3 is TGTGCCAGTAGTATAGATCACCTAGGTGGTCCCCAGCATTTT. Its protein is CASSIDHLGGPQHF.

This clone was detected only a few times. This chain uses TRBV6-1 with TRBJ2-6, with D unclear. V was cut by 1 base and J by 5 bases, with 9 bases left in between. Germline CDR1 and CDR2: MNHNS and SASEGT. CDR3 length: 15 amino acids. This CDR3 is CASSEGGSWANVLTF. The CDR3 bases are TGTGCCAGCAGTGAAGGGGGAAGCTGGGCCAACGTCCTGACTTTC.

V and J are TRBV6-5 and TRBJ1-1; 8 bases are shared with TRBD1. V trimming: 2 bases; J trimming: 5 bases; junction bases outside the gene matches: 4. CDR1 is MNHEY, CDR2 SVGAGI, per germline. The CDR3 loop spans 14 amino acids. This CDR3 is CASSYHGQGTEAFF. CDR3 DNA sequence: TGTGCCAGCAGTTACCACGGACAGGGAACTGAAGCTTTCTTT.

This clone appeared a few times. V is TRBV7-9 and J is TRBJ1-2; D not resolved. Trimming removed 1 base from V and 4 bases from J, with 10 bases in between. Germline assignment: CDR1 SEHNR and CDR2 FQNEAQ (reference sequence). The CDR3 runs to 14 residues. The CDR3 spells CASSLGPWLYGYTF. The CDR3 region has the DNA TGTGCCAGCAGCTTAGGGCCTTGGCTCTATGGCTACACCTTC.

The rearrangement joins TRBV9 to TRBJ2-2; D is ambiguous. Trimming removed 0 bases at V and 0 bases at J, with 9 bases between. The CDR3 extends over 16 amino acids. The germline V gene encodes CDR1 SGDLS and CDR2 YYNGEE. CDR3 DNA: TGTGCCAGCAGCGTAGCGGGTACAGCGAACACCGGGGAGCTGTTTTTT. Translation: CASSVAGTANTGELFF.

This clone was counted a few times. Additional DNA sequences in this sample encode the identical CDR3. The chain uses TRBV20-1 and TRBJ2-7, with D perhaps given as TRBD1 or TRBD2 (6 bases each). CDR1 and CDR2 (germline): DFQATT, SNEGSKA (reference sequence). Trimming removed 3 bases from V and 6 bases from J, with 9 bases in between. The CDR3 sequence is 11 residues long. This CDR3 reads CSARGGSEQYF. The CDR3 nucleotides read TGCAGTGCTAGGGGGGGCTCCGAGCAGTACTTC.

The V and J genes are TRBV13 and TRBJ1-2, with D maybe TRBD1 (5 bases). The length of the CDR3 is 13 residues. Germline assignment: CDR1 PRHDT and CDR2 FYEKMQ (reference sequence). Trimming removed 2 bases at V and 6 bases at J, with 10 bases between. CDR3 loop: CASSLKTVDGYTF. CDR3 in DNA: TGTGCCAGCAGCTTAAAGACAGTTGATGGCTACACCTTC.

There are a few counts of this clone. The V call is TRBV28, the J call TRBJ2-5; 8 bases align to TRBD1. Looked up from germline, CDR1 is MDHEN and CDR2 is SYDVKM. With V trimmed by 8 bases and J by 4 bases, 6 bases remained unmatched. The CDR3 is 13 amino acids. CDR3 sequence: CASSGQGLETQYF. Written as DNA, the CDR3 is TGTGCCAGCTCCGGACAGGGATTAGAGACCCAGTACTTC. Together with reference TRBV28 and TRBJ2-5, the CDR3 gives the full variable domain: DVKVTQSSRYLVKRTGEKVFLECVQDMDHENMFWYRQDPGLGLRLIYFSYDVKMKEKGDIPEGYSVSREKKERFSLILESASTNQTSMYLCASSGQGLETQYFGPGTRLLVL.